This entry features one T cell receptor beta chain sequence. Its target is not known. The sequenced template was cDNA made from the entire isolated RNA. Sequencing was performed with immunoSEQ multiplex PCR; in TCRdb, only in-frame clones are kept and a portion is missing. The data show 330,000 or so clones, roughly an eighth seen once. In germline, CDR1 is LGHNA, CDR2 YSLEER. The CDR3 contains 18 residues. The V end lost 0 bases, the J end lost 7 bases, and 22 bases lay between the germline ends. The sample originates from a study of beta chain features in type 1 diabetes. Overall study results and limits: Type 1 diabetes patients had VDJ junctions that carried fewer insertions and more deletions. All four CD4+ subsets of Type 1 diabetes patients contained TCRB CDR3s that were moderately but significantly shorter. The question left open here concerned HLA type influencing TCRB rearrangement. Equally in patients and controls, shorter templates might have been favored by PCR.

Sequencing was done on a sample of naive CD4+ T cells from blood. This sequence joins TRBV4-3 and TRBJ2-1, with D tentatively TRBD2 (6 bases). This TCR derives from a woman younger than 30 with type 1 diabetes. The CDR3 sequence is CASSQDPDGGLGQNEQFF. The CDR3, as DNA: TGCGCCAGCAGCCAAGATCCGGACGGGGGACTCGGCCAAAATGAGCAGTTCTTC.